This TCR beta chain emerged from a study of T cells after yellow fever vaccination. The TCR cDNA carried a universal primer site and UMIs from 5'RACE template switching. TCRdb reprocessed the 5' RACE reads with MiXCR, giving one entry per CDR3 protein. Here the sample spans a few hundred thousand distinct CDR3 sequences, about 6.6% being singletons. V lost 5 bases to trimming and J lost 11 bases; unmatched junction nucleotides: 7. Germline V gene data show CDR1 as PRHDT and CDR2 as FYEKMQ (reference sequence). The CDR3 contains 12 residues. Sequenced here: PBMCs, sampled approximately 40 days after the first yellow fever vaccination. This receptor was taken from a man younger than 35 who received the YFV17D yellow fever vaccine. The chain carries TRBV13 and TRBJ1-1, with 8 bases lining up with TRBD1. In nucleotides, the CDR3 is TGTGCCAGCAGCCAAGACAGGGGTTGGGCTTTCTTT. Its translation: CASSQDRGWAFF.